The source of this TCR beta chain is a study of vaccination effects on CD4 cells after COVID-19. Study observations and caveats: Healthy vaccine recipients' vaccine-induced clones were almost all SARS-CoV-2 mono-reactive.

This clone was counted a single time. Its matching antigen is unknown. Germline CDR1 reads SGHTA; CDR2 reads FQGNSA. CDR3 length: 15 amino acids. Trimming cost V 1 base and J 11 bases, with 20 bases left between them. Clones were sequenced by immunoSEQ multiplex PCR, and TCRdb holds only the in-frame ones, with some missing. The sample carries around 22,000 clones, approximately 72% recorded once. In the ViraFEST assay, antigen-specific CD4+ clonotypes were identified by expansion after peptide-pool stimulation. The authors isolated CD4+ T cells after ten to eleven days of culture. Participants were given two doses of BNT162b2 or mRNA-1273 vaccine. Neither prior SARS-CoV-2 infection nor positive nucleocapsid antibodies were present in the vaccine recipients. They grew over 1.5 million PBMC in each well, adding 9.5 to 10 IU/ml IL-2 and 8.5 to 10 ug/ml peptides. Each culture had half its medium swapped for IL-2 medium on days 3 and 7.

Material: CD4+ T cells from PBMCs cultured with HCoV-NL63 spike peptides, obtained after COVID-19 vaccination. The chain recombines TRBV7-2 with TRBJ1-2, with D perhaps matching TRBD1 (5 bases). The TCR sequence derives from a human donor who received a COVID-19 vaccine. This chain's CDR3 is CASSLGSGGNTGYTF. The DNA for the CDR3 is TGTGCCAGCAGCTTAGGGTCTGGGGGGAACACCGGATACACCTTC.